This T cell receptor beta chain was sequenced in a study of T cells in Graves' hyperthyroidism and ophthalmopathy. Ten or more counts support this clonotype. The CDR3 is 16 residues long. Trimming cost V 5 bases and J 2 bases, with 16 bases left between them. Germline-derived CDR1 and CDR2 are MNHEY and SMNVEV (reference sequence). Amplified TCR beta CDR3 regions derived from RNA transcripts. Carried out on the TCR CDR3, a first-round RT-PCR used the HTBI primer set. From the multiplex PCR reads, TCRdb called clonotypes with MiXCR, one entry per CDR3 protein. The sample contains under 350,000 distinct CDR3 sequences, under 25% of which appear only once.

This TCR derives from a woman aged 50 to 65 with Graves' hyperthyroidism. Material: blood. The gene calls are TRBV27 and TRBJ1-5; possibly TRBD1 for D (6 bases). The CDR3 DNA sequence: TGTGCCAGCAGTCTCAAGGGGGGTTTGCGCAATCAGCCCCAGCATTTT. It yields the protein CASSLKGGLRNQPQHF.